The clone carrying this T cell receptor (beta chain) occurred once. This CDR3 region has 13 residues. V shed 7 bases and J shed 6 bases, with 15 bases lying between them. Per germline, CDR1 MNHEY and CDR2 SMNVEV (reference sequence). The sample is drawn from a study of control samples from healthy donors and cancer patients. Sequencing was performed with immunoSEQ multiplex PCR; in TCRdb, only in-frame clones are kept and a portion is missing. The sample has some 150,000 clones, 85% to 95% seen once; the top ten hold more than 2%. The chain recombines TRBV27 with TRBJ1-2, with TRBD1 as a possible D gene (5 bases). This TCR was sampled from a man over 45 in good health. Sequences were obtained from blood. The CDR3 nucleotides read TGTGCCAGCACCACGGACATCGGTCATGGCTACACCTTC. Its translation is CASTTDIGHGYTF.